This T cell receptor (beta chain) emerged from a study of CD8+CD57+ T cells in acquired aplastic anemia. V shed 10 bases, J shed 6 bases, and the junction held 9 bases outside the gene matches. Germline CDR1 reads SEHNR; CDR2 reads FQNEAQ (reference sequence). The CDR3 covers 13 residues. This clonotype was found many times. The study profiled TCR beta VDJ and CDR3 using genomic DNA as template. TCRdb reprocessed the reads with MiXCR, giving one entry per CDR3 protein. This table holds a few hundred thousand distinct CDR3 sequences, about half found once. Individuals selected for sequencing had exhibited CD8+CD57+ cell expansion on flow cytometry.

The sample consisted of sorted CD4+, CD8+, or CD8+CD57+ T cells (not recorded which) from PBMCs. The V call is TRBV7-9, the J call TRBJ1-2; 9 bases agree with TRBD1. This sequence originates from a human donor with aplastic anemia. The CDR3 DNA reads TGTGCCATCCTGGGACAGGGTCGGCATGGCTACACCTTC. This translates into CAILGQGRHGYTF.